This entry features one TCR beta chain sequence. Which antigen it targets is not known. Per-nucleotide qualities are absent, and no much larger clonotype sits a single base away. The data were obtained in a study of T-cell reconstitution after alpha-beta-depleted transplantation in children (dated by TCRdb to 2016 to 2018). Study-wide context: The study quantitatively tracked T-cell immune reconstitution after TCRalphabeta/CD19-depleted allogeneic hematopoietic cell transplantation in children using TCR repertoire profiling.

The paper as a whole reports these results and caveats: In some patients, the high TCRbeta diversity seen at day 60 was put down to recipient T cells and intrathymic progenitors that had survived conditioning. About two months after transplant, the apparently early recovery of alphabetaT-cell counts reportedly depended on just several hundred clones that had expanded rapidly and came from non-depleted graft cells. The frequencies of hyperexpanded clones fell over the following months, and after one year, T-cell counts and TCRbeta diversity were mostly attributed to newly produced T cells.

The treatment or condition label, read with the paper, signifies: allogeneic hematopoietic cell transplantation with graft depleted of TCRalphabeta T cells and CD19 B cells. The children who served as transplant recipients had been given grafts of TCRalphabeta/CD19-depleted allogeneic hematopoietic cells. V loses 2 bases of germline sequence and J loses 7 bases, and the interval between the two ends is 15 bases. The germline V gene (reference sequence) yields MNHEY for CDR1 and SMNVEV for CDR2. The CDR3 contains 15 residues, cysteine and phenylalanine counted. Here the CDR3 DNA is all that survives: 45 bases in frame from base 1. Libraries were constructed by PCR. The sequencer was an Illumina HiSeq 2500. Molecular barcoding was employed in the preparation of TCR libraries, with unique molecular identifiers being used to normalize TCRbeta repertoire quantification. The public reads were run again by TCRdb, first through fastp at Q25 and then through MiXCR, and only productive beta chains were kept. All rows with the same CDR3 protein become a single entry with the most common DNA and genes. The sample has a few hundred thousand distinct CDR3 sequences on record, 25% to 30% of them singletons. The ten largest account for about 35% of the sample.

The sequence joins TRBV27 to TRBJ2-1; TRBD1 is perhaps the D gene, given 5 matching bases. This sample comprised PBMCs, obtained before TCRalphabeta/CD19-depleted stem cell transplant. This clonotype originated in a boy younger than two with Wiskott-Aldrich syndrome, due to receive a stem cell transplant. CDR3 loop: CASSLNVVRGNEQFF. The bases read TGTGCCAGCAGTTTAAATGTGGTAAGGGGTAATGAGCAGTTCTTC.